This TCR beta chain was sequenced in a study of T-cell reconstitution after alpha-beta-depleted transplantation in children. Study-level findings and limits: A year had passed since transplant, and T-cell counts and diversity by then came mostly from newly produced T cells.

This clonotype appeared a single time. Its antigen is not identified. Preparation of the TCRbeta library was carried out with unique molecular identifiers. TCRdb analysed the PCR reads with MiXCR anew, one entry per CDR3 protein. The sample includes approximately 47,000 distinct CDR3 sequences, around 56% of them seen just once. Between the trimmed V and J ends, which lost 2 bases and 1 base, there was a span of 8 bases. The CDR3 totals 14 residues. This TCR came from a boy younger than two with SCID, due to receive a stem cell transplant. This sample comprised peripheral blood, obtained before TCRalphabeta/CD19-depleted stem cell transplant. This chain links TRBV12-3 or TRBV12-4 with TRBJ1-2; unclear D gene. The CDR3 nucleotides read TGTGCCAGCAGTTTAAACGCAGTTAACTATGGCTACACCTTC. It translates to CASSLNAVNYGYTF.